Reported below is one TCR beta chain. The sample carries other DNA sequences with the same CDR3. The table came from immunoSEQ multiplex PCR; TCRdb's copy has only in-frame clones and leaves some out. The data hold 2 million to 2.5 million clones, with 92% observed a single time. The split of CD4+ cells yielded CD45RA+ naive and CD45RA-negative memory subsets. The data belong to a study of shared clonotypes between healthy human individuals. Across the whole study: A couple of women and three men aged 18 to 49 made up the donors. Per donor, CD8 memory used one plate, CD8 naive used two, CD4 memory used three and CD4 naive used three.

From germline, CDR1 is MDHEN and CDR2 SYDVKM. The V and J ends lost 5 bases and 5 bases respectively, with 13 bases between them. This CDR3 spans 13 amino acids. V is TRBV28 and J is TRBJ2-7; perhaps D is TRBD1 or TRBD2 (5 bases each). Sequencing was done on a sample of naive CD4+ T cells from PBMCs. Subset described: CD45RA+ positively selected. The receptor was isolated from a man in his late teens or twenties in good health. Some clones in this sample may be carry-over from other donors' samples. CDR3 amino acids: CASSPRDRDEQYF. CDR3 DNA: TGTGCCAGCAGTCCCCGGGACCGAGACGAGCAGTACTTC.